This is a list of T cell receptor beta chains from one sample in a study of Tregs in tolerant kidney transplant recipients. TCRdb's copy holds only in-frame clones and misses some; the assay was immunoSEQ multiplex PCR. The sample holds tens of thousands of clones, approximately 93% seen once. Source: CD4+ T cells from blood, taken before the transplant. The source is a human donor who received a combined kidney and bone marrow transplant. Both conserved end residues are part of each CDR3. D genes are given only for firm matches. Expanded clones are given a class, and other clones once, few, many or no size at all.

v_gene	abundance	j_gene	d_gene	CDR3aa	CDR3nt
TRBV5-1	-	TRBJ2-3	TRBD2	CASSRQGTSGSIDTQYF	TGCGCCAGCAGCCGACAGGGGACTAGCGGGAGTATAGATACGCAGTATTTT
TRBV5-1	-	TRBJ2-4	TRBD2	CASSGLGREGIQYF	TGCGCCAGCAGCGGGTTAGGCAGGGAGGGCATTCAGTACTTC
TRBV28	-	TRBJ1-3	TRBD1	CASSPDRGRASGNTIYF	TGTGCCAGCAGTCCCGACAGGGGTCGGGCCTCTGGAAACACCATATATTTT
TRBV14	once	TRBJ2-5	-	CASSRSGSQETQYF	TGTGCCAGCAGCCGATCCGGGAGCCAAGAGACCCAGTACTTC
TRBV7-2	once	TRBJ2-7	TRBD2	CASSSIAGDYYEQYF	TGTGCCAGCAGCTCGATAGCGGGTGACTACTACGAGCAGTACTTC
TRBV6-4	-	TRBJ2-3	-	CASSTRGGLSTDTQYF	TGTGCCAGCAGTACCCGCGGAGGACTTAGCACAGATACGCAGTATTTT
TRBV7-9	-	TRBJ2-6	TRBD2	CASSLATSGRARGANVLTF	TGTGCCAGCAGCTTAGCGACTAGCGGGAGGGCAAGGGGGGCCAACGTCCTGACTTTC
TRBV9	-	TRBJ1-2	-	CASSVYQGTNYGYTF	TGTGCCAGCAGCGTATATCAGGGGACAAACTATGGCTACACCTTC
TRBV18	-	TRBJ2-5	TRBD2	CASSGVTSGGQETQYF	TGTGCCAGCTCGGGAGTAACTAGCGGAGGCCAAGAGACCCAGTACTTC
TRBV6-5	-	TRBJ1-1	TRBD1	CAGSYIGQVTEAFF	TGTGCCGGCAGTTACATCGGACAGGTGACTGAAGCTTTCTTT
TRBV19	-	TRBJ1-1	TRBD1	CASTLTGIGNTEAFF	TGTGCCAGTACCCTGACAGGGATAGGGAACACTGAAGCTTTCTTT
TRBV18	-	TRBJ1-5	TRBD1	CASSPPQGRTYQPQHF	TGTGCCAGCTCACCACCACAGGGGCGAACTTATCAGCCCCAGCATTTT
TRBV27	once	TRBJ1-6	-	CASSSGGQGSPLHF	TGTGCCAGCAGTTCCGGGGGGCAGGGTTCACCCCTCCACTTT
TRBV19	-	TRBJ1-5	TRBD1	CASSIGPWDRDLQPQHF	TGTGCCAGTAGTATAGGACCCTGGGACAGGGATCTACAGCCCCAGCATTTT
TRBV11-2	once	TRBJ1-3	TRBD1	CASSLSPSGGGNTIYF	TGTGCCAGCAGCTTAAGCCCCTCAGGGGGCGGAAACACCATATATTTT
TRBV5-6	once	TRBJ2-3	-	CASSLESPDTQYF	TGTGCCAGCAGCTTGGAGAGTCCAGATACGCAGTATTTT
TRBV9	once	TRBJ1-3	TRBD1	CASSVMSQGNTIYF	TGTGCCAGCAGCGTAATGTCACAGGGGAATACCATATATTTT
TRBV4-1	-	TRBJ2-3	TRBD1	CASSHPGQGSFTDTQYF	TGCGCCAGCAGCCACCCCGGACAGGGGAGTTTTACAGATACGCAGTATTTT
TRBV29-1	-	TRBJ1-2	-	CSVDVTGAANYGYTF	TGCAGCGTGGACGTAACAGGAGCAGCTAACTATGGCTACACCTTC
TRBV5-8	-	TRBJ1-2	-	CASSLVREATF	TGTGCCAGCAGCTTGGTACGGGAGGCTACCTTC
TRBV5-1	-	TRBJ1-4	-	CASGAEGPPNEKLFF	TGCGCCAGCGGCGCGGAGGGACCGCCTAATGAAAAACTGTTTTTT
TRBV5-6	-	TRBJ1-2	TRBD1	CASSKSLTGESAYGYTF	TGTGCCAGCAGCAAAAGCCTAACAGGGGAGTCGGCTTATGGCTACACCTTC
TRBV7-2	-	TRBJ2-1	TRBD2	CASSWGLAGGNEQFF	TGTGCCAGCAGCTGGGGACTAGCGGGGGGGAATGAGCAGTTCTTC
TRBV5-6	-	TRBJ2-3	TRBD2	CASSLGGLAAPGSIF	TGTGCCAGCAGCTTAGGTGGACTAGCGGCCCCCGGAAGCATTTTT
TRBV18	-	TRBJ1-2	TRBD1	CASSPDRGLYNYGYTF	TGTGCCAGCTCCCCGGACAGGGGCTTATACAACTATGGCTACACCTTC
TRBV6-5	-	TRBJ1-2	-	CATVVRGGAGYGYTF	TGTGCCACCGTGGTTCGGGGGGGCGCTGGGTATGGCTACACCTTC
TRBV5-1	-	TRBJ1-1	-	CASSLVPGNTEAFF	TGCGCCAGCAGCTTGGTACCGGGTAACACTGAAGCTTTCTTT
TRBV23-1	-	TRBJ1-5	-	CASSYQPQHF	TGCGCCAGCTCCTATCAGCCCCAGCATTTT
TRBV5-1	-	TRBJ1-1	-	CASSLVPRGDTEAFF	TGCGCCAGCAGCTTGGTCCCAAGAGGAGACACTGAAGCTTTCTTT
TRBV4-1	-	TRBJ1-4	-	CASSQDPRVEKLFF	TGCGCCAGCAGCCAAGACCCCCGGGTGGAAAAACTGTTTTTT
TRBV25-1	-	TRBJ2-7	-	CASSEMRGYSYEQYF	TGTGCCAGCAGTGAAATGCGAGGCTACTCCTACGAGCAGTACTTC
TRBV7-2	-	TRBJ2-5	-	CASSLSGAKTQYF	TGTGCCAGCAGCTTGTCAGGGGCCAAGACCCAGTACTTC
TRBV7-2	-	TRBJ1-6	-	CASSSTGNLSPLHF	TGTGCCAGCAGCTCCACAGGGAATCTCTCCCCCCTCCACTTT
TRBV7-2	-	TRBJ2-5	TRBD2	CASSLRTARMRRGGETQYF	TGTGCCAGCAGCTTAAGGACGGCACGGATGCGGCGGGGGGGCGAGACCCAGTACTTC
TRBV6-5	-	TRBJ1-2	-	CASSPNPDSNYGYTF	TGTGCCAGCAGCCCTAACCCCGACAGTAACTATGGCTACACCTTC
TRBV6-1	-	TRBJ2-1	-	CASSQSGVNEQFF	TGTGCCAGCAGTCAATCCGGGGTCAATGAGCAGTTCTTC
TRBV4-2	once	TRBJ1-1	-	CASSPRSPMNTEAFF	TGTGCCAGCAGCCCTAGAAGCCCCATGAACACTGAAGCTTTCTTT
TRBV28	-	TRBJ1-2	-	CASRTVPSGYGYTF	TGTGCCAGTCGGACAGTTCCATCGGGGTATGGCTACACCTTC
TRBV7-2	-	TRBJ1-3	-	CASSPQVSDGNTIYF	TGTGCCAGCAGCCCACAGGTATCGGATGGAAACACCATATATTTT
TRBV19	-	TRBJ1-3	-	CAAGGNTIYF	TGTGCCGCGGGGGGAAACACCATATATTTT
TRBV9	once	TRBJ2-5	TRBD2	CASSVDVAGGRGEQYF	TGTGCCAGCAGCGTAGATGTAGCGGGGGGCCGGGGGGAGCAGTACTTC
TRBV21-1	-	TRBJ2-7	-	CASSSHTSSSYEQYF	TGTGCCAGCAGCTCTCACACCTCCAGCTCCTACGAGCAGTACTTC